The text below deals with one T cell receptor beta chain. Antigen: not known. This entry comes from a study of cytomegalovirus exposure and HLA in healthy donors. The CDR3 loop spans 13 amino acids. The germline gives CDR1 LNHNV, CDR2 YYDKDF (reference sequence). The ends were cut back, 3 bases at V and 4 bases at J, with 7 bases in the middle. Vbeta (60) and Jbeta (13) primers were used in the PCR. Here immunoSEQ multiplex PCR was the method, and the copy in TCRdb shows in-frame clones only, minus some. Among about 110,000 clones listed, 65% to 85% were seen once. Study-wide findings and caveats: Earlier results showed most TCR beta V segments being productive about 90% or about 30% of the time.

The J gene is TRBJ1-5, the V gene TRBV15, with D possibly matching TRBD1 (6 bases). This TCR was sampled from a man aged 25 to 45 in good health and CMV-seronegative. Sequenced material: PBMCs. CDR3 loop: CATSRTGNQPQHF. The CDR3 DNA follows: TGTGCCACCAGCAGGACAGGAAATCAGCCCCAGCATTTT.